A single sample is the source of the 21 T cell receptor beta chains below, sequenced in a study of T and B cells in COVID-19 patients. TRB rearrangements were amplified by multiplex PCR with BIOMED2 TRB-A/B primers. TCRdb processed the multiplex PCR reads anew with MiXCR; each CDR3 protein has one entry. The data hold fewer than 20,000 distinct CDR3 sequences, with roughly 36% observed a single time. Each TRB amplification used about 250-550 ng of genomic DNA from blood. The sample was blood. All receptors come from a human donor with active COVID-19.

This clonotype was observed once. The chain couples TRBV20-1 to TRBJ2-7; D possibly uses TRBD1 or TRBD2 (5 bases each). The V end was cut by 4 bases, the J end by 4 bases, with 17 bases between. The CDR3 totals 14 residues. Germline CDR1 reads DFQATT; CDR2 reads SNEGSKA (reference sequence). The CDR3 nucleotides are TGCAGTGCTATCACCGGGACGGTGAAATACGAGCAGTACTTC. This encodes CSAITGTVKYEQYF.

V usage is TRBV2 and J usage is TRBJ2-5, with D possibly matching TRBD2 (6 bases). Germline lookup yields CDR1 SNHLY and CDR2 FYNNEI. V lost 5 bases to trimming and J lost 2 bases, with 18 bases between them. The CDR3 is 16 residues long. The CDR3 region has the DNA TGTGCCAGCAGTACCGAGGAGGTAGCGGAGCAAGAGACCCAGTACTTC. This encodes CASSTEEVAEQETQYF.

The chain is built from TRBV12-3 or TRBV12-4 and TRBJ2-6; weak D call: TRBD1 (7 bases). This CDR3 has 19 amino acids. CDR3 DNA sequence: TGTGCTAGTGGTCGCGCGGGAACAGGGGAGTACTCTGGGGCCAACGTCCTGACTTTC. Translated: CASGRAGTGEYSGANVLTF.

This clonotype was found a few times. The V call is TRBV18, the J call TRBJ2-3, with TRBD1 as a possible D gene (5 bases). From germline, CDR1 is KGHSH and CDR2 LQKENI. The CDR3 has 15 amino acids. Trimming stripped 2 bases from V and 6 bases from J, with 15 bases between. The chain's CDR3 is CASSPESAGPDTQYF. CDR3 sequence (DNA): TGTGCCAGCTCACCAGAGTCGGCAGGGCCCGATACGCAGTATTTT.

The V gene is TRBV6-6, the J gene TRBJ1-4; TRBD1 matches at 12 bases. The germline CDR1 and CDR2 sequences are MNHNY and SVGAGI (reference sequence). The CDR3 spans 18 residues. J was trimmed by 3 bases and V by 0 bases; bases with no gene match: 5. CDR3 sequence reads: CASSYSMGQGASNEKLFF. In DNA form, the CDR3 reads TGTGCCAGCAGTTACTCGATGGGACAGGGGGCCTCTAATGAAAAACTGTTTTTT.

This chain links TRBV19 with TRBJ2-1, with D possibly being TRBD1 or TRBD2 (6 bases each). V was cut by 2 bases and J by 4 bases, with 12 bases left in between. The length of the CDR3 is 15 residues. Germline V lookup: CDR1 LNHDA, CDR2 SQIVND (reference sequence). CDR3 protein: CASSILGGLYNEQFF. Written as DNA, the CDR3 is TGTGCCAGTAGTATATTGGGGGGCCTTTACAATGAGCAGTTCTTC.

The gene calls are TRBV5-6 and TRBJ2-5; 12 positions match TRBD1. Germline trimming cut 2 bases from V and 3 bases from J; bases unmatched to any gene: 11. The germline V gene encodes CDR1 SGHDT and CDR2 YYEEEE. The CDR3 runs to 18 residues. In DNA form, the CDR3 reads TGTGCCAGCAGCTTAGGGCGACGGGACAGGGGGCGAAAAGAGACCCAGTACTTC. Encoded protein: CASSLGRRDRGRKETQYF. The full variable domain, completed using reference TRBV5-6 and TRBJ2-5, is DAGVTQSPTHLIKTRGQQVTLRCSPKSGHDTVSWYQQALGQGPQFIFQYYEEEERQRGNFPDRFSGHQFPNYSSELNVNALLLGDSALYLCASSLGRRDRGRKETQYFGPGTRLLVL.

Judged by abundance, this clonotype is medium-sized. This chain links TRBV19 with TRBJ2-1; 8 nucleotides align to TRBD2. CDR3 length: 17 residues. The germline V gene has CDR1 LNHDA and CDR2 SQIVND (reference sequence). Trimming at V came to 2 bases and at J to 5 bases, leaving 11 bases not matched to a gene. CDR3 region: CASSIRGGRGQNNEQFF. CDR3 bases: TGTGCCAGTAGTATACGCGGGGGGCGCGGACAGAACAATGAGCAGTTCTTC.

This clonotype was observed a handful of times. The J gene is TRBJ1-2, the V gene TRBV24-1; 8 bases match TRBD1. Germline CDR1 is KGHDR and CDR2 is SFDVKD. With 3 bases clipped from V and 2 bases from J, the junction kept 4 bases outside the gene matches. The CDR3 loop spans 15 amino acids. CDR3 in amino acids: CATSDAQGGNYGYTF. As DNA, the CDR3 is TGTGCCACCAGTGATGCACAGGGGGGGAACTATGGCTACACCTTC.

This clonotype has a count of ten or more. V gene TRBV19 combines with J gene TRBJ1-1; TRBD1 matches at 7 bases. CDR3 length: 13 amino acids. CDR1 is LNHDA and CDR2 is SQIVND in the germline V gene (reference sequence). With V trimmed by 7 bases and J by 0 bases, 2 bases remained unmatched. CDR3 region: CASKGTVNTEAFF. The CDR3 DNA is TGTGCCAGTAAGGGGACAGTGAACACTGAAGCTTTCTTT.

This sequence joins TRBV29-1 and TRBJ1-1, with 8 bases aligning to TRBD1. The ends lost 5 bases at V and 1 base at J; junction bases unmatched: 6. This CDR3 is 14 amino acids long. CDR1 is SQVTM and CDR2 is ANQGSEA in the germline V gene. The CDR3 spells CSVPRDRGNTEAFF. DNA of the CDR3: TGCAGCGTTCCCCGCGACAGGGGGAACACTGAAGCTTTCTTT. The variable domain in full, completed from reference TRBV29-1 and TRBJ1-1, reads SAVISQKPSRDICQRGTSLTIQCQVDSQVTMMFWYRQQPGQSLTLIATANQGSEATYESGFVIDKFPISRPNLTFSTLTVSNMSPEDSSIYLCSVPRDRGNTEAFFGQGTRLTVV.

Within the sample, this clonotype is large. The V call is TRBV18, the J call TRBJ2-2; the D gene is possibly TRBD2 (5 bases). Between the trimmed V and J ends, which lost 3 bases and 7 bases, there was a span of 6 bases. The CDR3 is 12 amino acids. CDR1 and CDR2 (germline): KGHSH, LQKENI. The CDR3 DNA is TGTGCCAGCTCACCGGGAGACGGGGAGCTGTTTTTT. Translating gives CASSPGDGELFF.

The V gene is TRBV13, the J gene TRBJ2-7; 8 nucleotides align to TRBD1. CDR1 is PRHDT and CDR2 is FYEKMQ in the germline V gene (reference sequence). The CDR3 is 13 residues long. V lost 2 bases and J lost 8; bases outside the gene matches: 5. The CDR3 loop is CASSLSTGGKQYV. The CDR3 DNA is TGTGCCAGCAGCTTAAGCACAGGGGGTAAGCAGTACGTC.

This clonotype has a handful of counts. CDR3 nucleotides: TGTGCCAGCAGTTTAAGACTAGCGGAGAACACAGATACGCAGTATTTT. Translating it yields CASSLRLAENTDTQYF. The chain couples TRBV12-3 or TRBV12-4 to TRBJ2-3, with 9 bases that match TRBD2. Losses at the gene ends were 2 bases for V and 2 bases for J; bases not matched to a gene: 5. This CDR3 region has 16 residues.

This clonotype was observed a few times. The V gene is TRBV15, the J gene TRBJ2-5, with D tentatively TRBD1 (5 bases). CDR1 is LNHNV, CDR2 YYDKDF, per germline (reference sequence). The CDR3 is 16 residues long. Trimming cost V 1 base and J 2 bases, with 14 bases left between them. CDR3 residues: CATSRVSIGHQETQYF. In nucleotides, the CDR3 is TGTGCCACCAGCAGAGTCTCGATAGGACATCAAGAGACCCAGTACTTC.

The rearrangement links TRBV6-2 or TRBV6-3 to TRBJ2-3; tentative D call: TRBD2 (6 bases). Germline V CDR1 and CDR2: MNHEY, SVGEGT. The CDR3 spans 14 residues. V dropped 6 bases and J dropped 7 bases, with 17 bases sitting between them. The DNA for the CDR3 is TGTGCCAGCAGGGGCGGCGGGGCCTCATATACGCAGTATTTT. It yields the protein CASRGGGASYTQYF.

This clonotype has more than one count but fewer than ten. The chain employs TRBV5-5 and TRBJ2-7; possible D gene TRBD1, 5 bases. V was trimmed by 6 bases and J by 3 bases, leaving 16 bases between them. The CDR3 has 14 residues. Germline V CDR1 and CDR2: SGHKS, YYEKEE (reference sequence). CDR3 nucleotides: TGTGCCAGCAATCAACCGCCAAGGGGCTACGAGCAGTACTTC. It encodes CASNQPPRGYEQYF.

V is TRBV5-6 and J is TRBJ2-7; D gene ambiguous. CDR1 is SGHDT and CDR2 is YYEEEE in the germline V gene. Between the trimmed V and J ends, which lost 2 bases and 5 bases, there was a span of 17 bases. The CDR3 length is 15 residues. CDR3 loop: CASSLPLEIGDEQYF. Here the CDR3 DNA reads TGTGCCAGCAGCTTACCCCTGGAAATTGGCGACGAGCAGTACTTC.

This clonotype was counted a few times. The chain is built from TRBV5-6 and TRBJ2-6; D may be TRBD2 (7 bases). The CDR3 spans 15 residues. Germline CDR1 reads SGHDT; CDR2 reads YYEEEE. The CDR3 spells CAAGRGGPGANVLTF. In DNA form, the CDR3 reads TGTGCGGCGGGCAGGGGAGGGCCTGGGGCCAACGTCCTGACTTTC.

The chain carries TRBV7-9 and TRBJ1-6; the D gene is possibly TRBD1 (5 bases). From germline, CDR1 is SEHNR and CDR2 FQNEAQ (reference sequence). This CDR3 is built from 16 residues. Trimming shortened V by 4 bases and J by 5 bases, and 15 bases separated the two germline ends. CDR3 nucleotide sequence: TGTGCCAGCAGCTCCGGGGGAGTTAGGAATAATTCACCCCTCCACTTT. It specifies CASSSGGVRNNSPLHF.

Details on this clonotype: Mismatch with germline at one junction end may stem from a read error. V gene TRBV19 combines with J gene TRBJ1-1; no reliable D call. The CDR3 consists of 13 residues. Germline loops: CDR1 LNHDA, CDR2 SQIVND (reference sequence). The DNA of the CDR3 is TGTGCCAGTAGTAACACACTGAACACTGAAGCTTTATTT. It encodes CASSNTLNTEALF.